This T cell receptor beta chain was captured in a study of graft-versus-host responses after intestinal transplantation. Looking at the study overall: Recipients received multivisceral, liver-intestinal, or isolated intestinal transplants. All recipients got anti-thymocyte globulin induction, then tacrolimus and steroids for approximately three years.

Study-level results: Among recipient marrow samples, GvH clones were found; some appeared first in ileum or blood. Some patients had graft-donor T cell macrochimerism. In their allografts, the ratios of graft-versus-host to host-versus-graft T cell clones were high.

About this clone: The antigen is unknown.

The table came from immunoSEQ multiplex PCR; TCRdb's copy has only in-frame clones and leaves some out. The sample lists some 62,000 clones, 85% to 95% occurring once. Trimming removed 3 bases from V and 0 bases from J; junction bases left unmatched: 12. The CDR3 is 19 amino acids. Germline CDR1 is LGHNA and CDR2 is YSLEER. This specimen consisted of unstimulated CD8+ T cells sorted from spleen or lymph node cells, obtained before transplant. The chain is built from TRBV4-3 and TRBJ1-3, with 9 nucleotides matching TRBD1. This clonotype originated in a human donor who was the organ donor for an intestinal transplant. As DNA, the CDR3 is TGCGCCAGCAGCCAGCAAACAACAGGGGGCTGGAGCTCTGGAAACACCATATATTTT. Protein: CASSQQTTGGWSSGNTIYF.